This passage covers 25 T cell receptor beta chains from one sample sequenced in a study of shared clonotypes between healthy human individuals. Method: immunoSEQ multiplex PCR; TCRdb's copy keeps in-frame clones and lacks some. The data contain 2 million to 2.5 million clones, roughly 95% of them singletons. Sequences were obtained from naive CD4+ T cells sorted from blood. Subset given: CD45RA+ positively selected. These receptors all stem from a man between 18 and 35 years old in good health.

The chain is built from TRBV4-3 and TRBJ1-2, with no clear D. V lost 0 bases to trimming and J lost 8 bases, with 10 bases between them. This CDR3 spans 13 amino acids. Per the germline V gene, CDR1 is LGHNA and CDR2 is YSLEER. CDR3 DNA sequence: TGCGCCAGCAGCCAAGAAATAGGGAGCGGCTACACCTTC. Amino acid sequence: CASSQEIGSGYTF.

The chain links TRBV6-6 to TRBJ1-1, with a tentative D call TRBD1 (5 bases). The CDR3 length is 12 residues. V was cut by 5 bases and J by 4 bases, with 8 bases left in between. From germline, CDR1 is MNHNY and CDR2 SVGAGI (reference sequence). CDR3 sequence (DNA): TGTGCCAGCAGTGGGAGGGGCACTGAAGCTTTCTTT. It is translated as CASSGRGTEAFF.

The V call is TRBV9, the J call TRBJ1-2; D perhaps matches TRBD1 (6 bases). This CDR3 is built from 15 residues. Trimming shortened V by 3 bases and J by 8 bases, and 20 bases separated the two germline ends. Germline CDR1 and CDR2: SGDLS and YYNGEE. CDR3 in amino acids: CASSGEDSPTGGYTF. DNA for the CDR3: TGTGCCAGCAGCGGGGAGGACAGCCCGACGGGGGGCTACACCTTC.

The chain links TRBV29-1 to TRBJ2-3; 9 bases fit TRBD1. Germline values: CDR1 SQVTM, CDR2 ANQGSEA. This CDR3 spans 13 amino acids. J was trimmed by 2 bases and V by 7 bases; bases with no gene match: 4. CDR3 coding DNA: TGCAGCGCCGGACAGGGGAACACAGATACGCAGTATTTT. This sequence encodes CSAGQGNTDTQYF.

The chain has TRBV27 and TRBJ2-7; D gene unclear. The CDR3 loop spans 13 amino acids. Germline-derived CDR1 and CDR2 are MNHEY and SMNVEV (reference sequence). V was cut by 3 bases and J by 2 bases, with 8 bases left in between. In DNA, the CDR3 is TGTGCCAGCAGTTTTCAGTGGACCTACGAGCAGTACTTC. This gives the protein CASSFQWTYEQYF.

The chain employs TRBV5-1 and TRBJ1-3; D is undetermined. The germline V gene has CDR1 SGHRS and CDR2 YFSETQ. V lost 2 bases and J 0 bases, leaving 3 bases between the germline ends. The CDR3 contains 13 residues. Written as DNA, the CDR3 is TGCGCCAGCAGCTTCCTCTCTGGAAACACCATATATTTT. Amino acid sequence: CASSFLSGNTIYF.

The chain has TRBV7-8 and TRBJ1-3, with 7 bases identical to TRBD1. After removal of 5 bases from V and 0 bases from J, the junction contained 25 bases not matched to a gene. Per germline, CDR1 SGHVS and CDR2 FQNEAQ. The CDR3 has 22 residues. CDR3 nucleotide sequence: TGTGCCAGCAGCCACCAAGGGAGGGACAGCCGGATCACCCGTGTCTCTGGAAACACCATATATTTT. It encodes CASSHQGRDSRITRVSGNTIYF.

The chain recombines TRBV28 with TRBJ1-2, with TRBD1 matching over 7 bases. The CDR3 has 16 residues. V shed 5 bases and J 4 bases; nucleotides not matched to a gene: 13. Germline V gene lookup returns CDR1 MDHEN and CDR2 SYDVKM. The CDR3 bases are TGTGCCAGCAGTGGCCCAGGGGGACTAACTTTCTATGGCTACACCTTC. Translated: CASSGPGGLTFYGYTF.

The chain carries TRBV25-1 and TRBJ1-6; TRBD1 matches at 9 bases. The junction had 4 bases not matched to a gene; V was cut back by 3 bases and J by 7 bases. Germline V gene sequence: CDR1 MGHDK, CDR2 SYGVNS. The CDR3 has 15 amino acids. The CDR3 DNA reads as TGTGCCAGCAGTGACTCCGGGACAGGGAATTCACCCCTCCACTTT. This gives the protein CASSDSGTGNSPLHF.

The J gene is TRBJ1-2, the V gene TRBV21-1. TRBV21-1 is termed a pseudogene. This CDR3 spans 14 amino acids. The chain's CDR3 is CASSKDGAFRSYTF. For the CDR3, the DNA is TGTGCCAGCAGCAAAGACGGGGCGTTTCGGAGCTACACCTTC.

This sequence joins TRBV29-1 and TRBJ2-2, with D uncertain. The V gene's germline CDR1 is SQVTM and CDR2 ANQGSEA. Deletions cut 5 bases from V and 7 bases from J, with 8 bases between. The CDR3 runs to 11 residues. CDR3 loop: CSVSEIGELFF. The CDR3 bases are TGCAGCGTTTCGGAGATCGGGGAGCTGTTTTTT.

The CDR3, as DNA: TGTGCCAGCAGCTTAGCTCGACAGGGGAGGTCCTATAATTCACCCCTCCACTTT. Translating it yields CASSLARQGRSYNSPLHF. The genes are TRBV7-9 and TRBJ1-6, with 8 positions matching TRBD1. CDR1 SEHNR and CDR2 FQNEAQ come from the germline V gene (reference sequence). This CDR3 has 18 amino acids. V lost 0 bases and J lost 1; bases outside the gene matches: 5.

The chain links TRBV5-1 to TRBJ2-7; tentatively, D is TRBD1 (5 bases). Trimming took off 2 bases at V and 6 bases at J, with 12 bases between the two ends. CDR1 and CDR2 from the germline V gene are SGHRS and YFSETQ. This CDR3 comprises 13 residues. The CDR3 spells CASSFSQGFEQYF. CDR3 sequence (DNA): TGCGCCAGCAGCTTTTCTCAGGGCTTCGAGCAGTACTTC.

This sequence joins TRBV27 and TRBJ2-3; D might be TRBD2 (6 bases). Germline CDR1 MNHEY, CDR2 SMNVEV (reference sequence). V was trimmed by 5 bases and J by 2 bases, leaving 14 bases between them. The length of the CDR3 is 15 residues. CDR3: CASSRLDSSTDTQYF. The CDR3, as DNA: TGTGCCAGCAGTCGACTAGACTCATCCACAGATACGCAGTATTTT.

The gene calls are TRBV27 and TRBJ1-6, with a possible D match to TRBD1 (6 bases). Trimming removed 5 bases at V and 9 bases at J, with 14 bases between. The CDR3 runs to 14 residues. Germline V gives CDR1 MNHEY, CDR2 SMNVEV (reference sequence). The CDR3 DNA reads TGTGCCAGCAGTCTTACAGGGTGGGGTTCACCCCTCCACTTT. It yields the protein CASSLTGWGSPLHF.

CDR3 nucleotide sequence: TGTGCCACCATGACGGGCCAAGAGACCCAGTACTTC. It encodes CATMTGQETQYF. The chain carries TRBV6-5 and TRBJ2-5, with unresolved D. The ends were cut back, 10 bases at V and 1 base at J, with 10 bases in the middle. Germline V gives CDR1 MNHEY, CDR2 SVGAGI. This CDR3 has 12 amino acids.

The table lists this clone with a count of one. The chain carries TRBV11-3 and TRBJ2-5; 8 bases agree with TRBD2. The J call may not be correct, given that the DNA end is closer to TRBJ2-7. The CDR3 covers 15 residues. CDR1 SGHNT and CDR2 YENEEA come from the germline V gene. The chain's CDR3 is CASSLATAGAYEQYF. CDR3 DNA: TGTGCCAGCAGCTTAGCGACAGCGGGAGCTTACGAGCAGTACTTC.

The CDR3 nucleotides read TGTGCCAGCAGCGTTCTGAGTCGTAATTCACCCCTCCACTTT. Residues: CASSVLSRNSPLHF. The chain combines TRBV9 with TRBJ1-6; D gene uncertain. The CDR3 loop spans 14 amino acids. Germline V gene sequence: CDR1 SGDLS, CDR2 YYNGEE. Trimming left V 2 bases short and J 6 bases short, with 9 bases between. Full variable domain (outside the CDR3, taken from reference TRBV9 and TRBJ1-6): DSGVTQTPKHLITATGQRVTLRCSPRSGDLSVYWYQQSLDQGLQFLIQYYNGEERAKGNILERFSAQQFPDLHSELNLSSLELGDSALYFCASSVLSRNSPLHFGNGTRLTVT.

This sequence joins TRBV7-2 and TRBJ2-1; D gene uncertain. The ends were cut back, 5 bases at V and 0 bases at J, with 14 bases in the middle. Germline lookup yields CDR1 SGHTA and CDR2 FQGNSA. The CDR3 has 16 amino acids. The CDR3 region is CASSLGSAVSYNEQFF. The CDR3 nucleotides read TGTGCCAGCAGCCTCGGCTCCGCGGTCTCCTACAATGAGCAGTTCTTC.

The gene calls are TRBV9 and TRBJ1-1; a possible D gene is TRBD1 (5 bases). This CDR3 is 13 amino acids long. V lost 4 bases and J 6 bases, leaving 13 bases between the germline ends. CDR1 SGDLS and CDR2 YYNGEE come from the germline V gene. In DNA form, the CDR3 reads TGTGCCAGCAGCTTCCGACAGCACTCTGAAGCTTTCTTT. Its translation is CASSFRQHSEAFF.

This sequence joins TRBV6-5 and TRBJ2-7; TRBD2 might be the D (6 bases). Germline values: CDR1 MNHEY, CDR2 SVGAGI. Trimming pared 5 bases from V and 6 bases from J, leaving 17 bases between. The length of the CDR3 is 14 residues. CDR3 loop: CASSRGSSAPEQYF. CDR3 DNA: TGTGCCAGCAGTCGGGGGAGTTCGGCTCCCGAGCAGTACTTC.

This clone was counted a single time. Here the CDR3 DNA reads TGTGCTAGTGGTTTGGGACGAACCGGGGAGCTGTTTTTT. Translated: CASGLGRTGELFF. The J gene is TRBJ2-2, the V gene TRBV12-5; unclear D gene. V was pared by 1 base and J by 5 bases, with 5 bases between. The CDR3 sequence is 13 residues long. Germline CDR1 LGHNT, CDR2 FRNRAP.

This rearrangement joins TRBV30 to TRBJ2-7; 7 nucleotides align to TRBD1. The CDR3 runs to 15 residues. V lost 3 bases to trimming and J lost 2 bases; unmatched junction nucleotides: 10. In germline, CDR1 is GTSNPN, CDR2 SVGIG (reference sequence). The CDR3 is CAWSNGYGQAYEQYF. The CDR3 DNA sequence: TGTGCCTGGAGCAATGGTTACGGACAGGCCTACGAGCAGTACTTC. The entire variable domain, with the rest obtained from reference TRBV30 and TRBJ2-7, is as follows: SQTIHQWPATLVQPVGSPLSLECTVEGTSNPNLYWYRQAAGRGLQLLFYSVGIGQISSEVPQNLSASRPQDRQFILSSKKLLLSDSGFYLCAWSNGYGQAYEQYFGPGTRLTVT.

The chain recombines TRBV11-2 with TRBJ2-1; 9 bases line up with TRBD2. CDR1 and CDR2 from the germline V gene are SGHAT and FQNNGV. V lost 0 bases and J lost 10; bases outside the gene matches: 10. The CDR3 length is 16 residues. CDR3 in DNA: TGTGCCAGCAGCTTAGATCTCCGGCTAGCGGGGTCCGAGCAGTTCTTC. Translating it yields CASSLDLRLAGSEQFF.

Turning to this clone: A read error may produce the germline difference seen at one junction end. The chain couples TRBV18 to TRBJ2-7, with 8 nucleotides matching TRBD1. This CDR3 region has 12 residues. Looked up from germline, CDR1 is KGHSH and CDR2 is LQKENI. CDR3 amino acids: CASSPGEETGAF. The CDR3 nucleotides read TGTGCCAGCTCACCGGGGGAGGAGACAGGGGCCTTC.